These T cell receptor beta chains were read from a single sample in a study of T cells after yellow fever vaccination. A single record per CDR3 protein comes from TCRdb applying MiXCR to the 5' RACE reads. The sample shows roughly 500,000 distinct CDR3 sequences, over 15% of them seen only once. The material sequenced was PBMCs, taken 15 days after the yellow fever booster vaccination. The receptors stem from a man between 25 and 39 years old who received the YFV17D yellow fever vaccine. Both conserved end residues are part of each CDR3. Clone sizes are given selectively: once, few, many, or a class where the clone is expanded.

TRBV4-2	few	TRBJ2-2	CASSQESLPGWTGELFF
TRBV14	-	TRBJ1-1	CASSQPGAWTEAFF
TRBV29-1	few	TRBJ2-1	CSVDGDVNNEQFF
TRBV6-2/TRBV6-3	-	TRBJ2-1	CASSTGTFFDNEQFF
TRBV7-2	-	TRBJ2-7	CASSLRSGSAEQYF
TRBV5-1	-	TRBJ2-1	CASSLAPSDSSYNEQFF
TRBV6-5	few	TRBJ2-2	CASSFVPNTGELFF
TRBV20-1	few	TRBJ2-7	CSARNQLSGQYF
TRBV5-6	-	TRBJ2-1	CAMGPGNNEQFF
TRBV12-3/TRBV12-4	-	TRBJ2-1	CASSLGLSGQNEQFF
TRBV2	few	TRBJ2-5	CASSRDLQETQYF
TRBV5-1	-	TRBJ2-3	CASSERATDTQYF
TRBV5-4	-	TRBJ2-1	CASSPGLAGEEQFF
TRBV28	-	TRBJ2-6	CASSPPRYSGANVLTF
TRBV25-1	once	TRBJ2-7	CASSDKLAGPFEQYF
TRBV4-2	many	TRBJ2-7	CASSQGGTGDGEQYF
TRBV7-2	-	TRBJ1-5	CASSWVGGDQPQHF
TRBV10-3	few	TRBJ2-5	CAISSGNGAETQYF
TRBV27	few	TRBJ2-3	CASSTRDPERRDTQYF
TRBV20-1	-	TRBJ2-1	CSAPPRDRVRNEQFF